Following are 9 T cell receptor beta chains from one sample sequenced in a study of technical replicates of blood from a handful of donors. Sequencing used immunoSEQ multiplex PCR; TCRdb keeps in-frame clones, though not all of them. The sample holds about 91,000 clones, about nine tenths seen once. The specimen sequenced was T cells isolated from PBMCs. These receptors all come from a human donor in good health.

The V gene is TRBV5-4, the J gene TRBJ2-1, with 7 bases aligning to TRBD2. Germline assignment: CDR1 SGHNT and CDR2 YYREEE (reference sequence). The CDR3 runs to 17 residues. Unmatched junction bases numbered 17, after V lost 4 bases and J lost 7 bases. The DNA for the CDR3 is TGTGCCAGCAGCCAATTTTTAGCGGGCACGGGTTGGAATGAGCAGTTCTTC. It specifies CASSQFLAGTGWNEQFF. The whole variable domain, filled in from reference TRBV5-4 and TRBJ2-1, reads ETGVTQSPTHLIKTRGQQVTLRCSSQSGHNTVSWYQQALGQGPQFIFQYYREEENGRGNFPPRFSGLQFPNYSSELNVNALELDDSALYLCASSQFLAGTGWNEQFFGPGTRLTVL.

The chain employs TRBV5-1 and TRBJ2-7, with D uncertain. This CDR3 has 12 residues. V was clipped by 4 bases and J by 2 bases, with 7 bases between them. Germline lookup yields CDR1 SGHRS and CDR2 YFSETQ. The CDR3 nucleotides read TGCGCCAGCAGCCATTTCACCTACGAGCAGTACTTC. Translating it yields CASSHFTYEQYF.

V usage is TRBV2 and J usage is TRBJ1-1; TRBD1 might be the D (6 bases). The germline gives CDR1 SNHLY, CDR2 FYNNEI. There are 15 residues in the CDR3. The germline V and J ends were trimmed by 7 bases and 3 bases, with 18 bases remaining between them. CDR3 sequence reads: CASKGVEGGDTEAFF. In DNA, the CDR3 is TGTGCCAGCAAGGGGGTCGAGGGAGGGGACACTGAAGCTTTCTTT.

The count of this clone is one. This sequence joins TRBV5-1 and TRBJ1-5; D is perhaps TRBD1 (6 bases). CDR3 length: 14 amino acids. The germline V gene has CDR1 SGHRS and CDR2 YFSETQ. V dropped 0 bases and J dropped 5 bases, with 9 bases sitting between them. This CDR3 is CASSLGGPDQPQHF. The CDR3, as DNA: TGCGCCAGCAGCTTGGGGGGGCCCGATCAGCCCCAGCATTTT.

This clone was found a few times. The chain links TRBV19 to TRBJ2-1; 13 bases agree with TRBD2. After removal of 6 bases from V and 7 bases from J, the junction contained 12 bases not matched to a gene. Looked up from germline, CDR1 is LNHDA and CDR2 is SQIVND (reference sequence). The CDR3 runs 17 residues. CDR3 in DNA: TGTGCCAGTAGCGAAACTACACTAGCGGGGGGGCCGAATGAGCAGTTCTTC. Amino acid sequence: CASSETTLAGGPNEQFF.

The rearrangement links TRBV28 to TRBJ2-7; 13 bases map to TRBD2. Germline values: CDR1 MDHEN, CDR2 SYDVKM. Trimming took 8 bases from V and 3 from J; bases not matched to a gene: 4. This CDR3 comprises 14 residues. The CDR3 reads CASFGLAGVYEQYF. The CDR3 DNA sequence: TGTGCCAGCTTCGGACTAGCGGGGGTCTACGAGCAGTACTTC.

V is TRBV7-9 and J is TRBJ1-2, with D uncertain. The CDR3 length is 17 residues. The V gene's germline CDR1 is SEHNR and CDR2 FQNEAQ (reference sequence). V dropped 3 bases and J dropped 1 base, with 18 bases sitting between them. The CDR3 DNA reads TGTGCCAGCAGCTTTAGTTTTCCCAAATCGGGTAACTATGGCTACACCTTC. Translated, it gives CASSFSFPKSGNYGYTF.

The gene calls are TRBV28 and TRBJ2-7, with D possibly being TRBD2 (5 bases). This CDR3 is built from 14 residues. V gave up 4 bases and J gave up 2 bases, with 12 bases separating them. Per the germline V gene, CDR1 is MDHEN and CDR2 is SYDVKM. The CDR3 bases are TGTGCCAGCAGTTCCGGGGAACCCGCCTACGAGCAGTACTTC. Its translation: CASSSGEPAYEQYF. Drawing the rest from reference TRBV28 and TRBJ2-7, the complete variable domain is DVKVTQSSRYLVKRTGEKVFLECVQDMDHENMFWYRQDPGLGLRLIYFSYDVKMKEKGDIPEGYSVSREKKERFSLILESASTNQTSMYLCASSSGEPAYEQYFGPGTRLTVT.

The rearrangement joins TRBV6-1 to TRBJ1-4; D is unresolved. The CDR3 contains 11 residues. Germline values: CDR1 MNHNS, CDR2 SASEGT. Trimming cost V 5 bases and J 11 bases, with 9 bases left between them. CDR3 region: CASSRTDKLFF. The CDR3 bases are TGTGCCAGCAGTCGAACAGACAAACTGTTTTTT.